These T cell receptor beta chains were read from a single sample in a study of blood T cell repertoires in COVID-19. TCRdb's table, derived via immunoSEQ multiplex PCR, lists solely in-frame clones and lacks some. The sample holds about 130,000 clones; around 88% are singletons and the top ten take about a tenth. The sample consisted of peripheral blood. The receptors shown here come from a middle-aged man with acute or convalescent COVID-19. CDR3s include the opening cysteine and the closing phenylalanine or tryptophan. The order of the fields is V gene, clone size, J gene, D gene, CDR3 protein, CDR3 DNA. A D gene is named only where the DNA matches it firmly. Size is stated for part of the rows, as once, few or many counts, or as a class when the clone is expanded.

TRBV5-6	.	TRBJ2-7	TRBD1	CASSPGTGVIYEQYF	TGTGCCAGCAGCCCTGGGACAGGGGTAATCTACGAGCAGTACTTC
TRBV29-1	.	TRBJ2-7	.	CSVGGDGYYEQYF	TGCAGCGTTGGGGGGGACGGTTACTACGAGCAGTACTTC
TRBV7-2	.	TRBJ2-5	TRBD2	CASSFGGSETQYF	TGTGCCAGCAGCTTCGGCGGGAGCGAGACCCAGTACTTC
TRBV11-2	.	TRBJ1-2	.	CASSLDLNYGYTF	TGTGCCAGCAGCTTAGATCTCAACTATGGCTACACCTTC
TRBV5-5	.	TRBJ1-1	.	CASSFRNTEAFF	TGTGCCAGCAGCTTCCGGAACACTGAAGCTTTCTTT
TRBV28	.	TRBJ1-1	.	CASSLSVSGKNTEAFF	TGTGCCAGCAGTTTATCGGTATCAGGGAAGAACACTGAAGCTTTCTTT
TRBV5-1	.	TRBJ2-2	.	CASSLAASSPGELFF	TGCGCCAGCAGCTTGGCGGCCAGTAGCCCTGGGGAGCTGTTTTTT
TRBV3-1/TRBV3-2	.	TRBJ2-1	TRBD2	CASSPGTSFSNEQFF	TGTGCCAGCAGCCCCGGGACTAGCTTTTCTAATGAGCAGTTCTTC
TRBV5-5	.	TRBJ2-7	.	CASSSQLRGLNSYEQYF	TGTGCCAGCAGCTCCCAGCTGCGGGGTCTAAACTCCTACGAGCAGTACTTC
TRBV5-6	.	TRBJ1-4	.	CASSLGAEVLFF	TGTGCCAGCAGCTTGGGCGCTGAGGTACTGTTTTTT
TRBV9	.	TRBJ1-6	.	CASSVVVNSPLHF	TGTGCCAGCAGCGTAGTAGTAAATTCACCCCTCCACTTT
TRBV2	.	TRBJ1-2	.	CASRPRVGFNYGYTF	TGTGCCAGCAGACCCCGGGTGGGTTTTAACTATGGCTACACCTTC
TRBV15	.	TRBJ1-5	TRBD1	CATSRPQGGNQPQHF	TGTGCCACCAGCAGACCCCAGGGGGGCAATCAGCCCCAGCATTTT
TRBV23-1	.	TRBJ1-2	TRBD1	CASSHQTGAGYGYTF	TGCGCCAGCAGTCACCAAACAGGGGCTGGCTATGGCTACACCTTC
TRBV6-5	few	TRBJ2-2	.	CASRSVGELFF	TGTGCCAGCAGGAGCGTCGGGGAGCTGTTTTTT
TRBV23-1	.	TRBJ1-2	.	CASSLTVLLGGYTF	TGCGCCAGCAGCCTTACTGTTCTTCTAGGTGGCTACACCTTC
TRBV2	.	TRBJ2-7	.	CATRGARSYEQYF	TGTGCCACCCGTGGGGCGCGATCCTACGAGCAGTACTTC
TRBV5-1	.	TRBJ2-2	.	CASSLPANTGELFF	TGCGCCAGCAGCTTGCCGGCGAACACCGGGGAGCTGTTTTTT
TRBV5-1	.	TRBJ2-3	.	CASSLGRVGDTQYF	TGCGCCAGCAGCTTGGGCAGGGTCGGAGATACGCAGTATTTT
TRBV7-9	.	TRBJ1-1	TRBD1	CASSRLGNGGQQAFF	TGTGCCAGCAGCCGCCTCGGCAATGGGGGACAGCAAGCTTTCTTT
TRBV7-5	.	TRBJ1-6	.	CARSLGQSSYNSPLHF	TGTGCCAGAAGCTTGGGACAGAGCTCCTATAATTCACCCCTCCACTTT
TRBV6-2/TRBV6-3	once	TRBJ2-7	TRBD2	CASSWGLAAGYEQYF	TGTGCCAGCAGTTGGGGACTAGCGGCCGGTTACGAGCAGTACTTC